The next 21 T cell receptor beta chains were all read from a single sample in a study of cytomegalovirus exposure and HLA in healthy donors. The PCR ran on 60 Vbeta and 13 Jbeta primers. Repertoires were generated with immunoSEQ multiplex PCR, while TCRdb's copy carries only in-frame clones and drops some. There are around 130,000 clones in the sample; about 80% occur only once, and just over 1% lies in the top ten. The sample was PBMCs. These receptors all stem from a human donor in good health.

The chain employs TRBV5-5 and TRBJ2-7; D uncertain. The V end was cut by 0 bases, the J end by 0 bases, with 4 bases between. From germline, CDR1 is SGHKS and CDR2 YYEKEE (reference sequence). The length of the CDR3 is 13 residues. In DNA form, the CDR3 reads TGTGCCAGCAGCTTGGGGAGCTCCTACGAGCAGTACTTC. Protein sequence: CASSLGSSYEQYF.

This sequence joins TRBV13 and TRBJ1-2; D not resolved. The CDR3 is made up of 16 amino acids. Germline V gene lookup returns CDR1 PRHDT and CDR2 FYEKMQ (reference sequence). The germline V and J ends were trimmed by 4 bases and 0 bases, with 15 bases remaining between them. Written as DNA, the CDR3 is TGTGCCAGCAGCTCACAAACACAGCTAACTAACTATGGCTACACCTTC. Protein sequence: CASSSQTQLTNYGYTF.

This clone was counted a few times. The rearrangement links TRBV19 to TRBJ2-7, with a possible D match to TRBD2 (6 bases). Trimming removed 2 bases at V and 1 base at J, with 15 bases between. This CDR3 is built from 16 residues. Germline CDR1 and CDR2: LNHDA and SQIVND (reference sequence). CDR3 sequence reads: CASSIKLASESYEQYF. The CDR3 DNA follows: TGTGCCAGTAGTATAAAGCTAGCTAGCGAGTCCTACGAGCAGTACTTC.

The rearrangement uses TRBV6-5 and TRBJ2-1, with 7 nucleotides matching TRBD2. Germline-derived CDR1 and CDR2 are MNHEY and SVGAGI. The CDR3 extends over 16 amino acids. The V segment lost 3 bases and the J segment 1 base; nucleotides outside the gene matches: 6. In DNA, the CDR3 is TGTGCCAGCAGTTATTGGTCCGGGGGGTCCTACAATGAGCAGTTCTTC. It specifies CASSYWSGGSYNEQFF.

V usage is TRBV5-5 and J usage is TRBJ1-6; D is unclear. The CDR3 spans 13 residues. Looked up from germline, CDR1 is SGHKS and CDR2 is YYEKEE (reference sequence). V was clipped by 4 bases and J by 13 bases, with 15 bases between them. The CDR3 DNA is TGTGCCAGCAGCCCTCTTGACACGACGCCCCTCCACTTT. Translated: CASSPLDTTPLHF. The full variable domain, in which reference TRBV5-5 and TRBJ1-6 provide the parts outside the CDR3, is DAGVTQSPTHLIKTRGQQVTLRCSPISGHKSVSWYQQVLGQGPQFIFQYYEKEERGRGNFPDRFSARQFPNYSSELNVNALLLGDSALYLCASSPLDTTPLHFGNGTRLTVT.

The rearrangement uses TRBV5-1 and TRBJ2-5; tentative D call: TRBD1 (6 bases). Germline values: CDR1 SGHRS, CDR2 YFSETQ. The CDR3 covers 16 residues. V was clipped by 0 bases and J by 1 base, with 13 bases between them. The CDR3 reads CASSLGPTGLQETQYF. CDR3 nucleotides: TGCGCCAGCAGCTTGGGCCCGACAGGTCTCCAAGAGACCCAGTACTTC. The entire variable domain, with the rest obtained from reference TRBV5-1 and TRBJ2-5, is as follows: KAGVTQTPRYLIKTRGQQVTLSCSPISGHRSVSWYQQTPGQGLQFLFEYFSETQRNKGNFPGRFSGRQFSNSRSEMNVSTLELGDSALYLCASSLGPTGLQETQYFGPGTRLLVL.

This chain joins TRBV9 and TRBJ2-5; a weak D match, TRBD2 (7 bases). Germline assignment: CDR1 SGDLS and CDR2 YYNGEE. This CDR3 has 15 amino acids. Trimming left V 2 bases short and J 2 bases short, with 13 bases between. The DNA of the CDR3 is TGTGCCAGCAGCGTTGGGGCGGGGGCACAAGAGACCCAGTACTTC. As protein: CASSVGAGAQETQYF.

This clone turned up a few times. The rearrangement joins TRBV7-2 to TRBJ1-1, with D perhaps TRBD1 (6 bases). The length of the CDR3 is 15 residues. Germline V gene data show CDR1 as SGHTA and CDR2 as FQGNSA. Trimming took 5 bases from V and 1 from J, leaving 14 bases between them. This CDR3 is CASSPTPGQNTEAFF. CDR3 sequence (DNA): TGTGCCAGCAGCCCGACCCCGGGACAGAACACTGAAGCTTTCTTT.

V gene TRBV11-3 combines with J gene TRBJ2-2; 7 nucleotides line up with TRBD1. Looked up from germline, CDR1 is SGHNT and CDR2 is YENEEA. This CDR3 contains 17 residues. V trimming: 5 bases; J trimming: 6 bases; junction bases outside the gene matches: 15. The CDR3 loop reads CASSHQRGPVVAGELFF. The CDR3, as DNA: TGTGCCAGCAGCCACCAGAGGGGGCCGGTCGTCGCCGGGGAGCTGTTTTTT.

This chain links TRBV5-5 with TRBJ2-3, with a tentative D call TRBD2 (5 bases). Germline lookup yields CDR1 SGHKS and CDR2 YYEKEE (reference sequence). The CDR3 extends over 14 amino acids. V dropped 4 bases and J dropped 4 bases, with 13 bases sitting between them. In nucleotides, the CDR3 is TGTGCCAGCAGCCATAAACTAGAAGCAGATACGCAGTATTTT. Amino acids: CASSHKLEADTQYF.

The CDR3 spells CASSEPGGNQPQHF. DNA for the CDR3: TGCGCCAGCAGTGAACCAGGGGGCAATCAGCCCCAGCATTTT. The chain is built from TRBV10-1 and TRBJ1-5, with D tentatively TRBD1 (6 bases). The CDR3 runs to 14 residues. With 3 bases removed from V and 2 bases from J, the gap between germline ends came to 8 bases. Per the germline V gene, CDR1 is WNHNN and CDR2 is SYGVQD (reference sequence).

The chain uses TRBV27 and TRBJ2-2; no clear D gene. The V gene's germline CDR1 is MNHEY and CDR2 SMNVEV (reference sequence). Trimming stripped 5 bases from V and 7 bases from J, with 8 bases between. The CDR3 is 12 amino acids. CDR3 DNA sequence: TGTGCCAGCAGTCGAGAGGACGGGGAGCTGTTTTTT. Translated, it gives CASSREDGELFF.

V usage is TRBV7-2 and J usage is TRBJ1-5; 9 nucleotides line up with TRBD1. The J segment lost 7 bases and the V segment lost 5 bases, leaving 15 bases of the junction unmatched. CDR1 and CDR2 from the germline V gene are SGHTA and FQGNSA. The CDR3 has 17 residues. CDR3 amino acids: CASSLRAHGQGTQPQHF. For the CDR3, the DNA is TGTGCCAGCAGCCTAAGGGCCCACGGACAGGGGACGCAGCCCCAGCATTTT.

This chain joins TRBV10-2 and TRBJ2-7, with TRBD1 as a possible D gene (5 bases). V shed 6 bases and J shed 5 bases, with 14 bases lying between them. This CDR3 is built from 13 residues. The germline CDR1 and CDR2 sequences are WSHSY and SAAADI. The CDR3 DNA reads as TGCGCCAGCAGGGGGCCAGCGACCCACGAGCAGTACTTC. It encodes CASRGPATHEQYF.

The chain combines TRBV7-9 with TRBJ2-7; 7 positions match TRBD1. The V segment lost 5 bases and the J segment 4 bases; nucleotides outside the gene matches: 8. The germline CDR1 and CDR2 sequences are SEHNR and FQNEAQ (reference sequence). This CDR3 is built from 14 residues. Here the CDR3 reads CASSLPTGPYEQYF. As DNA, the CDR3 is TGTGCCAGCAGCCTTCCGACAGGGCCATACGAGCAGTACTTC.

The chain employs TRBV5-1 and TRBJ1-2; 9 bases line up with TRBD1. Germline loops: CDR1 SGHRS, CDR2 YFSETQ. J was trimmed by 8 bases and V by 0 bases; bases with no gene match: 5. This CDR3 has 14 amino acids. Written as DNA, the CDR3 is TGCGCCAGCAGCTTGGGGGTGGACAGGGGCGGCTACACCTTC. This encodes CASSLGVDRGGYTF.

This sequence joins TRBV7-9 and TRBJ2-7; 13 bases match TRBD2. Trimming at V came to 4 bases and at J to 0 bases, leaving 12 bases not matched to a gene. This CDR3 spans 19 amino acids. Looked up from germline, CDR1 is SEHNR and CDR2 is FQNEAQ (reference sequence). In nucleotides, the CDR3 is TGTGCCAGCAGCTCCCCCAAGGGGACTAGCGGGGAGCTCTCCTACGAGCAGTACTTC. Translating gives CASSSPKGTSGELSYEQYF.

The CDR3 coding sequence is TGTGCCAGCAGCCGGAGGGCGTTCGAGACCCAGTACTTC. It encodes CASSRRAFETQYF. The chain has TRBV5-4 and TRBJ2-5; weak D call: TRBD2 (6 bases). The CDR3 runs to 13 residues. V lost 4 bases and J lost 5, with 12 bases in between. CDR1 SGHNT and CDR2 YYREEE come from the germline V gene (reference sequence).

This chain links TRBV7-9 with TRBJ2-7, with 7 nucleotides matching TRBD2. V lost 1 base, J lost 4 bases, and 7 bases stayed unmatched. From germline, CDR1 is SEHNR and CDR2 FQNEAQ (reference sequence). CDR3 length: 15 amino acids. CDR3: CASSLEAIGGYEQYF. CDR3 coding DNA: TGTGCCAGCAGCTTAGAAGCGATCGGGGGGTACGAGCAGTACTTC.

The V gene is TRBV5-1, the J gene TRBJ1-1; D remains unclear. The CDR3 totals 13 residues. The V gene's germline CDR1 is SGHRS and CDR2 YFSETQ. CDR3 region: CASGFGVNTEAFF. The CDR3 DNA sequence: TGCGCGTCGGGGTTTGGTGTAAACACTGAAGCTTTCTTT.

CDR3 DNA: TGTGCCAGCCTGGGACAGGGGGACACCGGGGAGCTGTTTTTT. Its translation: CASLGQGDTGELFF. J is TRBJ2-2 and V is TRBV28; 11 nucleotides match TRBD1. The CDR3 is 14 amino acids. CDR1 is MDHEN, CDR2 SYDVKM, per germline. V gave up 8 bases and J gave up 3 bases; unmatched junction bases: 2.